The 2 T cell receptor beta chains in this list originate from one sample, sequenced in a study of regulatory T cells in long-lasting Graves disease. CDR3 regions were amplified by Arm-PCR using iRepertoire HTBI primers to build TCR beta libraries. From the multiplex PCR reads, TCRdb called clonotypes with MiXCR, one entry per CDR3 protein. The sample lists fewer than 450,000 distinct CDR3 sequences, 23% occurring once. Time point described: persistent/refractory GD, antithyroid drugs over 5 years with positive TRAb. TCR sequences were obtained from RNA taken from PBMCs. The specimen was peripheral blood mononuclear cells (PBMCs), collected when the disease was refractory, from a patient treated with antithyroid drugs. These receptors came from a female donor with Graves disease.

This clonotype has a count of ten or more. The rearrangement uses TRBV27 and TRBJ1-1; D is perhaps TRBD1 (6 bases). This CDR3 spans 15 amino acids. CDR1 MNHEY and CDR2 SMNVEV come from the germline V gene (reference sequence). The V end was cut by 6 bases, the J end by 1 base, with 15 bases between. This CDR3 reads CASSLQVQGNTEAFF. DNA of the CDR3: TGTGCCAGCAGCCTCCAAGTACAGGGGAACACTGAAGCTTTCTTT.

This clonotype has a count of ten or more. The genes are TRBV12-3 or TRBV12-4 and TRBJ1-3; D ambiguous. There are 13 residues in the CDR3. Trimming took 8 bases from V and 4 from J, leaving 12 bases between them. In nucleotides, the CDR3 is TGTGCCAGCCCCCACCCCAACGGAAACACCATATATTTT. Its translation: CASPHPNGNTIYF.